This T cell receptor beta chain was obtained from a study of stem cell transplantation in POMP-related autoinflammatory disease (dated by TCRdb to the early 2020s). In terms of the full investigation: It was hypothesized that MHC class I-dependent CD8+ T-cell differentiation and positive selection are impaired by defective thymoproteasomes, resulting in skewing of the TRB repertoire. Before transplant, CD4+ naive T-cell skewing, low CD8+ T-cell proportions, and reduced T-cell cytokine secretion were observed in patients. The effect of POMP deficiency on T-cell receptor beta repertoire diversity and CDR3 characteristics was assessed using high-throughput TRB sequencing.

Comment on this clone: There is no known antigen for this receptor. Base qualities are missing; no much larger clone stands one base away.

What the time point label conveys for this sample: before hematopoietic stem cell transplant. PRAID was marked by prominent immunodeficiency together with autoinflammation. Before TRB sequencing, T-cell subsets (conventional T cells, CD8+ T cells, regulatory T cells, T follicular helper cells) were sorted. V sheds 0 bases and J sheds 0 bases, leaving 7 bases between their ends. Sequences SGHNT (CDR1) and YYREEE (CDR2) are obtained from the germline V gene (reference sequence). Including the terminal cysteine and phenylalanine, the CDR3 comprises 15 residues. Left in the record is the CDR3 DNA by itself, 45 bases read in frame from the first base. The library was prepared using the immunoSEQ multiplex PCR assay. The authors' pipeline ran thus. Shannon entropy, which takes clonal size distribution into account, was used to quantify repertoire diversity. Clonotype distribution inequality was measured with the Gini-Simpson index (Simpson_1-D). The clones in this table, taken by TCRdb from immuneACCESS, are in-frame only. Not every clone is retained; where verified, under half of the shortfall comes from an unresolved V gene, and the cause of the rest is unknown. V and J calls and clone size come straight from that table; D and trimming were deduced from the DNA. The sample data list some 31,000 clones, and around 88% of these were observed just once. The biggest ten clones account for about 0.72% of the sample.

Study-wide findings and limitations: PRAID patients showed a restricted number of unique TRB V-J gene pairings. Across all analyzed T-cell subsets, PRAID patients showed a trend toward higher clonality and lower TRB diversity. In PRAID patients, the trend toward increased clonality and lower diversity reached statistical significance only for regulatory T cells.

The source is a human donor with POMP-related autoinflammation and immune dysregulation (PRAID). Sample: CD4+ T cells from PBMCs, taken before stem cell transplantation. This chain joins TRBV5-4 to TRBJ2-1, with the D assignment possibly TRBD1 or TRBD2, given 5 matching bases for each. The DNA reads TGTGCCAGCAGCTTGGTGGGGGACTCCTACAATGAGCAGTTCTTC. It codes for CASSLVGDSYNEQFF. The variable domain in full, with residues beyond the CDR3 obtained from the reference TRBV5-4 and TRBJ2-1 genes, is ETGVTQSPTHLIKTRGQQVTLRCSSQSGHNTVSWYQQALGQGPQFIFQYYREEENGRGNFPPRFSGLQFPNYSSELNVNALELDDSALYLCASSLVGDSYNEQFFGPGTRLTVL.